In this sample, the clone carrying this T cell receptor (beta chain) turned up a few times. This record comes from a study of regulatory T cells in long-lasting Graves disease. Germline V lookup: CDR1 SGHVS, CDR2 FQNEAQ. The V end was cut by 1 base, the J end by 8 bases, with 11 bases between. The CDR3 totals 13 residues. As to time point: persistent/refractory GD, antithyroid drugs over 5 years with positive TRAb. Isolated PBMC RNA provided the starting material for the TCR library. With iRepertoire HTBI primers and Arm-PCR of CDR3 regions, TCR beta libraries were built. TCRdb used MiXCR to reprocess the multiplex PCR reads, holding one entry per CDR3 protein. The profile covers about 470,000 distinct CDR3 sequences, with 20% to 25% appearing a single time and 6.5% to 9% taken by the ten largest.

The TCR was taken from a female donor with Graves disease. The chain is built from TRBV7-8 and TRBJ1-2; TRBD1 might be the D (6 bases). Sample: peripheral blood mononuclear cells (PBMCs), taken when the disease was refractory, from a patient treated with antithyroid drugs. CDR3 bases: TGTGCCAGCAGCTTAGAAAGGGGGTACGGCTACACCTTC. As protein: CASSLERGYGYTF. The full variable domain, rest sourced from reference TRBV7-8 and TRBJ1-2, is GAGVSQSPRYKVAKRGQDVALRCDPISGHVSLFWYQQALGQGPEFLTYFQNEAQLDKSGLPSDRFFAERPEGSVSTLKIQRTQQEDSAVYLCASSLERGYGYTFGSGTRLTVV.